The 30 T cell receptor beta chains in this list originate from one sample, sequenced in a study of cytomegalovirus exposure and HLA in healthy donors. Primers for the PCR totalled 60 Vbeta and 13 Jbeta. Profiling relied on immunoSEQ multiplex PCR, and the TCRdb table lists in-frame clones only, not all of them. The sample contains 150,000 or so clones, about 84% of which appear only once. The sequenced sample consisted of PBMCs. These receptor sequences come from a man aged 45-65 years in good health and CMV-seronegative.

The chain is built from TRBV5-1 and TRBJ1-5; D is ambiguous. CDR1 is SGHRS and CDR2 is YFSETQ in the germline V gene. V gave up 4 bases and J gave up 0 bases, with 5 bases separating them. The CDR3 loop spans 13 amino acids. CDR3: CASSPNSNQPQHF. The CDR3 nucleotides read TGCGCCAGCAGCCCCAATAGCAATCAGCCCCAGCATTTT.

This chain joins TRBV7-6 and TRBJ1-5, with D tentatively TRBD1 (5 bases). The V end was cut by 4 bases, the J end by 7 bases, with 14 bases between. The CDR3 length is 14 residues. Germline V gene sequence: CDR1 SGHVS, CDR2 FNYEAQ. CDR3: CASSSGQGVQPQHF. CDR3 sequence (DNA): TGTGCCAGCAGCTCTGGGCAGGGTGTCCAGCCCCAGCATTTT.

This clone has ten or more counts. The chain's CDR3 is CASSGAGQGYTEAFF. CDR3 DNA sequence: TGTGCCAGCAGCGGGGCGGGACAGGGCTACACTGAAGCTTTCTTT. The chain employs TRBV5-6 and TRBJ1-1, with 9 bases fitting TRBD1. J was trimmed by 3 bases and V by 4 bases; bases with no gene match: 7. CDR1 and CDR2 (germline): SGHDT, YYEEEE. This CDR3 has 15 amino acids. The variable domain in full, completed from reference TRBV5-6 and TRBJ1-1, reads DAGVTQSPTHLIKTRGQQVTLRCSPKSGHDTVSWYQQALGQGPQFIFQYYEEEERQRGNFPDRFSGHQFPNYSSELNVNALLLGDSALYLCASSGAGQGYTEAFFGQGTRLTVV.

CDR3 region: CASRPGTAAYEQYF. As DNA, the CDR3 is TGTGCCAGCAGGCCCGGGACAGCCGCCTACGAGCAGTACTTC. The chain has TRBV6-1 and TRBJ2-7; 7 nucleotides align to TRBD1. Germline values: CDR1 MNHNS, CDR2 SASEGT. The V gene end was trimmed by 6 bases and the J gene end by 2 bases; junction bases not matched to a gene: 7. The CDR3 contains 14 residues.

This chain links TRBV5-5 with TRBJ2-2; D ambiguous. Germline values: CDR1 SGHKS, CDR2 YYEKEE (reference sequence). CDR3 length: 15 amino acids. V was cut by 0 bases and J by 1 base, with 7 bases left in between. CDR3 in amino acids: CASSLGGLNTGELFF. The DNA of the CDR3 is TGTGCCAGCAGCTTGGGCGGCCTGAACACCGGGGAGCTGTTTTTT.

The chain uses TRBV7-9 and TRBJ1-2; D is uncertain. V was pared by 5 bases and J by 1 base, with 11 bases between. Germline-derived CDR1 and CDR2 are SEHNR and FQNEAQ (reference sequence). The CDR3 covers 14 residues. CDR3 region: CASSLGEVNYGYTF. The CDR3 DNA reads TGTGCCAGCAGCCTCGGGGAGGTTAACTATGGCTACACCTTC.

This chain joins TRBV28 and TRBJ2-7; 7 nucleotides match TRBD2. V trimming: 1 base; J trimming: 4 bases; junction bases outside the gene matches: 13. The germline CDR1 and CDR2 sequences are MDHEN and SYDVKM. The CDR3 has 17 amino acids. CDR3 in DNA: TGTGCCAGCAGTTTATTGAGGTCGCTAGCGGAGAGGTACGAGCAGTACTTC. Residues: CASSLLRSLAERYEQYF.

The chain recombines TRBV7-9 with TRBJ1-2; 7 bases fit TRBD1. This CDR3 is 16 amino acids long. After removal of 5 bases from V and 8 bases from J, the junction contained 17 bases not matched to a gene. Germline V gene lookup returns CDR1 SEHNR and CDR2 FQNEAQ (reference sequence). The CDR3 nucleotides are TGTGCCAGCAGCCCACTAGAATTGACAGGGTCTTTAGGCTACACCTTC. Its translation is CASSPLELTGSLGYTF. Full variable domain (missing parts from reference TRBV7-9 and TRBJ1-2): DTGVSQNPRHKITKRGQNVTFRCDPISEHNRLYWYRQTLGQGPEFLTYFQNEAQLEKSRLLSDRFSAERPKGSFSTLEIQRTEQGDSAMYLCASSPLELTGSLGYTFGSGTRLTVV.

This clone came up a few times. The rearrangement joins TRBV5-1 to TRBJ2-5; TRBD1 matches at 10 bases. The CDR3 consists of 16 residues. The V and J ends lost 3 bases and 5 bases, in that order; junction bases with no gene match: 10. Germline-derived CDR1 and CDR2 are SGHRS and YFSETQ. CDR3 protein: CASSSTGTGVHETQYF. Here the CDR3 DNA reads TGCGCCAGCAGCTCCACCGGGACAGGGGTCCATGAGACCCAGTACTTC.

V usage is TRBV11-3 and J usage is TRBJ2-5, with D possibly being TRBD2 (6 bases). This CDR3 has 14 residues. Germline CDR1 and CDR2: SGHNT and YENEEA. The V end lost 5 bases, the J end lost 5 bases, and 15 bases lay between the germline ends. CDR3 loop: CASSRAGGKETQYF. The CDR3 DNA sequence: TGTGCCAGCAGCCGCGCTGGGGGGAAGGAGACCCAGTACTTC.

CDR3 amino acids: CASSSHIKSEAFF. CDR3 nucleotides: TGTGCCAGCAGCTCACACATAAAGTCTGAAGCTTTCTTT. The chain has TRBV5-8 and TRBJ1-1, with D hard to call. This CDR3 has 13 residues. V gave up 3 bases and J gave up 6 bases, with 12 bases separating them. Per germline, CDR1 SGHTS and CDR2 YDEGEE.

The genes are TRBV2 and TRBJ1-2, with 9 nucleotides matching TRBD1. Germline CDR1 SNHLY, CDR2 FYNNEI. CDR3 length: 18 residues. The V gene end was trimmed by 2 bases and the J gene end by 7 bases; junction bases not matched to a gene: 17. In DNA form, the CDR3 reads TGTGCCAGCAGTGAAATGTGGGCACCGGGACAGGGCCGAGCTGGCTACACCTTC. This sequence encodes CASSEMWAPGQGRAGYTF.

The gene calls are TRBV19 and TRBJ1-3; 7 positions agree with TRBD1. CDR1 and CDR2 from the germline V gene are LNHDA and SQIVND (reference sequence). V shed 7 bases and J 4 bases; nucleotides not matched to a gene: 19. The CDR3 runs 18 residues. The CDR3 loop is CASTPSLIPGQRGNTIYF. The CDR3 bases are TGTGCCAGTACCCCTTCGTTAATCCCGGGACAGAGGGGAAACACCATATATTTT.

The chain has TRBV29-1 and TRBJ2-3, with TRBD2 identical over 11 bases. V was clipped by 7 bases and J by 2 bases; unmatched bases: 8. In germline, CDR1 is SQVTM, CDR2 ANQGSEA. This CDR3 contains 15 residues. CDR3 nucleotide sequence: TGCAGCGCCGTTAGCGGGAGGGCTAACACAGATACGCAGTATTTT. It translates to CSAVSGRANTDTQYF.

This clone showed up just a few times. The chain recombines TRBV2 with TRBJ2-5; 9 nucleotides align to TRBD1. V shed 7 bases, J shed 4 bases, and the junction held 4 bases outside the gene matches. The CDR3 sequence is 13 residues long. Germline values: CDR1 SNHLY, CDR2 FYNNEI. CDR3 in amino acids: CASTPQGAETQYF. DNA for the CDR3: TGTGCCAGCACCCCACAGGGGGCAGAGACCCAGTACTTC.

Remarks on this clone: This sample includes further DNA sequences coding for the same CDR3. The rearrangement links TRBV7-6 to TRBJ2-1, with D perhaps matching TRBD1 (5 bases). Germline V gives CDR1 SGHVS, CDR2 FNYEAQ. V was cut by 1 base and J by 1 base, with 8 bases left in between. The CDR3 runs to 15 residues. The CDR3 loop is CASSLVPGSYNEQFF. The CDR3 nucleotides read TGTGCCAGCAGCTTAGTCCCAGGGTCCTACAATGAGCAGTTCTTC.

The V call is TRBV4-2, the J call TRBJ2-1; TRBD2 aligns across 9 bases. The CDR3 sequence is 15 residues long. V lost 2 bases and J lost 9; bases outside the gene matches: 8. In germline, CDR1 is LGHNA, CDR2 YNFKEQ. For the CDR3, the DNA is TGTGCCAGCAGCCAATTCTTGCGGGGGGGGAGTGAGCAGTTCTTC. Protein sequence: CASSQFLRGGSEQFF.

The J gene is TRBJ1-2, the V gene TRBV30, with D unclear. CDR1 is GTSNPN, CDR2 SVGIG, per germline (reference sequence). This CDR3 has 11 residues. V lost 2 bases and J 10 bases, leaving 11 bases between the germline ends. CDR3 sequence reads: CAWSSRQVYTF. CDR3 DNA sequence: TGTGCCTGGAGTTCCCGGCAGGTCTACACCTTC.

The chain employs TRBV6-1 and TRBJ2-7, with D maybe TRBD1 (6 bases). The CDR3 extends over 14 amino acids. From germline, CDR1 is MNHNS and CDR2 SASEGT. Trimming pared 1 base from V and 3 bases from J, leaving 10 bases between. In DNA form, the CDR3 reads TGTGCCAGCAGTGAAGATCGGACAGACTACGAGCAGTACTTC. Translated, it gives CASSEDRTDYEQYF.

This chain joins TRBV11-2 and TRBJ2-5; 15 nucleotides match TRBD2. CDR3 length: 18 amino acids. The germline V gene has CDR1 SGHAT and CDR2 FQNNGV. The trim removed 5 bases at V and 2 bases at J, leaving 9 bases unmatched. CDR3 sequence: CASSRPGLAGGRQETQYF. For the CDR3, the DNA is TGTGCCAGCAGCCGTCCGGGACTAGCGGGGGGAAGACAAGAGACCCAGTACTTC. The full variable domain, completed using reference TRBV11-2 and TRBJ2-5, is EAGVAQSPRYKIIEKRQSVAFWCNPISGHATLYWYQQILGQGPKLLIQFQNNGVVDDSQLPKDRFSAERLKGVDSTLKIQPAKLEDSAVYLCASSRPGLAGGRQETQYFGPGTRLLVL.

This chain connects TRBV28 to TRBJ1-1; 7 nucleotides line up with TRBD1. In germline, CDR1 is MDHEN, CDR2 SYDVKM. This CDR3 contains 14 residues. J gave up 2 bases and V 5 bases, and 5 bases lay outside the gene matches. The CDR3 region has the DNA TGTGCCAGCAGTGCCGGGACAGTAAACACTGAAGCTTTCTTT. This encodes CASSAGTVNTEAFF.

V gene TRBV9 combines with J gene TRBJ1-1; 10 bases fit TRBD1. With V trimmed by 4 bases and J by 7 bases, 7 bases remained unmatched. There are 14 residues in the CDR3. Germline CDR1 reads SGDLS; CDR2 reads YYNGEE. The DNA of the CDR3 is TGTGCCAGCAGCCCCAGACAGGGGGCCGGTGAAGCTTTCTTT. Translation gives CASSPRQGAGEAFF.

This chain connects TRBV7-2 to TRBJ1-1; D perhaps matches TRBD1 (5 bases). In germline, CDR1 is SGHTA, CDR2 FQGNSA. The CDR3 is 14 amino acids. The V and J ends lost 3 bases and 1 base respectively, with 9 bases between them. As DNA, the CDR3 is TGTGCCAGCAGCTTTGGCAGGGCGAACACTGAAGCTTTCTTT. Translated, it gives CASSFGRANTEAFF. Full variable domain (remainder filled in from reference TRBV7-2 and TRBJ1-1): GAGVSQSPSNKVTEKGKDVELRCDPISGHTALYWYRQSLGQGLEFLIYFQGNSAPDKSGLPSDRFSAERTGGSVSTLTIQRTQQEDSAVYLCASSFGRANTEAFFGQGTRLTVV.

This clone was seen a single time. The chain is built from TRBV29-1 and TRBJ2-1; perhaps TRBD2 as D (9 bases). V dropped 3 bases and J dropped 6 bases, with 24 bases sitting between them. CDR1 is SQVTM and CDR2 is ANQGSEA in the germline V gene. This CDR3 contains 17 residues. The DNA of the CDR3 is TGCAGCGTTGATAAGACAGGGGTATGGCGGGGGGGCAATGAGCAGTTCTTC. Residues: CSVDKTGVWRGGNEQFF.

The rearrangement uses TRBV4-2 and TRBJ2-2; D gene ambiguous. The germline V gene encodes CDR1 LGHNA and CDR2 YNFKEQ. The CDR3 is made up of 14 amino acids. V lost 4 bases and J lost 1, with 7 bases in between. The chain's CDR3 is CASSLVGNTGELFF. DNA of the CDR3: TGTGCCAGCAGCCTAGTCGGGAACACCGGGGAGCTGTTTTTT.

The genes are TRBV5-1 and TRBJ2-7; D might be TRBD1 (5 bases). Trimming stripped 0 bases from V and 5 bases from J, with 6 bases between. This CDR3 spans 12 amino acids. Germline V gene sequence: CDR1 SGHRS, CDR2 YFSETQ. CDR3 region: CASSLEGNEQYF. As DNA, the CDR3 is TGCGCCAGCAGCTTGGAGGGGAACGAGCAGTACTTC. Based on the CDR3 plus reference TRBV5-1 and TRBJ2-7, the full variable domain is KAGVTQTPRYLIKTRGQQVTLSCSPISGHRSVSWYQQTPGQGLQFLFEYFSETQRNKGNFPGRFSGRQFSNSRSEMNVSTLELGDSALYLCASSLEGNEQYFGPGTRLTVT.

This clone was seen more than once but under ten times. The chain combines TRBV7-9 with TRBJ2-7, with D possibly being TRBD1 (6 bases). Germline lookup yields CDR1 SEHNR and CDR2 FQNEAQ (reference sequence). Trimming left V 5 bases short and J 3 bases short, with 17 bases between. The CDR3 is 15 amino acids. CDR3 loop: CASSPTRDKYYEQYF. DNA of the CDR3: TGTGCCAGCAGCCCAACCCGGGACAAATACTACGAGCAGTACTTC.

This clone appeared a few times. The CDR3 region is CASSISTSGSGNQETQYF. The CDR3 bases are TGTGCCAGTAGTATCTCGACTAGCGGGAGTGGGAATCAAGAGACCCAGTACTTC. This chain uses TRBV19 with TRBJ2-5; 12 bases agree with TRBD2. Germline V CDR1 and CDR2: LNHDA, SQIVND (reference sequence). This CDR3 contains 18 residues. V was pared by 3 bases and J by 2 bases, with 10 bases of the junction left unmatched.

This rearrangement joins TRBV15 to TRBJ1-2, with 7 bases matching TRBD1. Germline CDR1 LNHNV, CDR2 YYDKDF (reference sequence). The CDR3 is made up of 15 amino acids. V trimming: 2 bases; J trimming: 5 bases; junction bases outside the gene matches: 8. The CDR3 reads CATSRIPGQSYGYTF. CDR3 nucleotide sequence: TGTGCCACCAGCAGAATCCCGGGACAGTCGTATGGCTACACCTTC.

Remarks on this clone: Mismatch with germline at one junction end may stem from a read error. This chain joins TRBV6-1 and TRBJ1-1; unclear D gene. The CDR3 consists of 13 residues. In germline, CDR1 is MNHNS, CDR2 SASEGT. Here the CDR3 reads CASSVFRNAEAFF. In DNA form, the CDR3 reads TGTGCCAGCTCTGTTTTCAGGAACGCTGAAGCTTTCTTT.